A selection of T cell receptor beta chains follows, all from one sample in a study of CXCR3-negative and CXCR3-positive naive CD8 T cells. TCRdb re-called the 5' RACE reads and gives one entry per CDR3 protein, without DNA. This listing includes approximately 83,000 distinct CDR3 sequences. The sample consisted of naive CXCR3- CD8+ T cells from blood. These receptors all come from a human donor in good health. Some clones in this sample may be carry-over from other donors' samples. The CDR3 runs from the conserved cysteine through the conserved F or W.

j_call cdr3_length v_call cdr3_aa
TRBJ1-3 13 TRBV29-1 CSGRVVSGNTIYF
TRBJ2-7 14 TRBV6-1 CAGQTGTGSLEQYF
TRBJ2-3 14 TRBV7-6 CASSPIALTDTQYF
TRBJ2-5 13 TRBV5-7 CASSFWGEETQYF
TRBJ2-7 14 TRBV7-9 CASSLAVTYYEQYF
TRBJ2-7 14 TRBV30 CAWSGQGISYEQYF
TRBJ2-7 14 TRBV25-1 CASSEAGEGYEQYF
TRBJ2-3 16 TRBV4-2 CASSQESGRLTDTQYF
TRBJ2-7 15 TRBV4-3 CASSPGQGYSYEQYF
TRBJ1-1 12 TRBV12-3/TRBV12-4 CATTFGNTEAFF
TRBJ1-1 12 TRBV27 CASSSTGTEAFF
TRBJ2-6 19 TRBV9 CASSVAPKQGNSGANVLTF
TRBJ1-4 13 TRBV29-1 CSVMTGRDEKLFF
TRBJ2-1 14 TRBV5-1 CASSVGQGADEQFF
TRBJ2-5 15 TRBV5-1 CASRPMGGTQETQYF
TRBJ2-3 16 TRBV14 CASSRLPSAGTDTQYF
TRBJ2-7 12 TRBV30 CAWSVLGYEQYF
TRBJ1-1 16 TRBV9 CASSATPGQGPTEAFF
TRBJ1-2 15 TRBV7-3 CASSQTGGANYGYTF
TRBJ2-7 14 TRBV3-1 CASSQAGLSYEQYF
TRBJ2-1 16 TRBV5-1 CASSLESSGSGHEQFF
TRBJ1-6 15 TRBV5-1 CASSQTGTENSPLHF
TRBJ2-2 18 TRBV7-8 CASSLSLSGRADTGELFF
TRBJ2-3 20 TRBV12-3/TRBV12-4 CASRGDSPLEFREGADTQYF
TRBJ2-1 14 TRBV2 CASWGTGLFNEQFF
TRBJ2-1 15 TRBV11-2 CASSLPRELLNEQFF
TRBJ2-2 16 TRBV28 CASSYRAGRRTGELFF
TRBJ1-1 15 TRBV5-1 CASSLEPVSGAEAFF
TRBJ2-7 14 TRBV29-1 CSVLAEPYSYEQYF